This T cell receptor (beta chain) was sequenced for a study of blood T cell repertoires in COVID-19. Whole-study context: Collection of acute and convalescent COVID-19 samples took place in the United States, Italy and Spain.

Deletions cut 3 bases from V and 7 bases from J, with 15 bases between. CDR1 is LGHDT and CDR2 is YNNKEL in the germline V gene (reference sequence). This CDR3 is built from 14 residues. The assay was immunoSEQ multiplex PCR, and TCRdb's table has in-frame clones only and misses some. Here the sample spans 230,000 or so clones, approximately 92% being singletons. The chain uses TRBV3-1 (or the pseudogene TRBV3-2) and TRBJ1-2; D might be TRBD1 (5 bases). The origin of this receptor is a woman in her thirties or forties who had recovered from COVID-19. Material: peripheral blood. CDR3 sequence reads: CASSHQGIGSGYTF. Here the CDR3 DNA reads TGTGCCAGCAGCCATCAGGGAATAGGCTCTGGCTACACCTTC.